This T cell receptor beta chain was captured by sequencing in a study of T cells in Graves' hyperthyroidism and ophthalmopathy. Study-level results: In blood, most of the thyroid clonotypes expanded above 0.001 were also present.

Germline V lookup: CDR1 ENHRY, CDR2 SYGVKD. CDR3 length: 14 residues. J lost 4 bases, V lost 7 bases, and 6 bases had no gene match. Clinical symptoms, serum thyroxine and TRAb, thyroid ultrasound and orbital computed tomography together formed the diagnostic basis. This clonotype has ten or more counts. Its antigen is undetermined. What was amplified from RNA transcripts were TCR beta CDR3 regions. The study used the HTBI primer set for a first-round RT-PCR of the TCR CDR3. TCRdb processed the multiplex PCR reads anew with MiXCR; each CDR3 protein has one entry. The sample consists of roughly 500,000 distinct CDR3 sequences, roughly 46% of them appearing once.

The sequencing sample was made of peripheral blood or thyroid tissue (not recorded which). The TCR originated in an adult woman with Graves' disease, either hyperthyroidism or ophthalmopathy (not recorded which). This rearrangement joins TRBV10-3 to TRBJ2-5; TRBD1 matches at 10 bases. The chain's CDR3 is CAITPGQGRETQYF. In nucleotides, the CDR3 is TGTGCCATCACGCCGGGACAGGGGCGAGAGACCCAGTACTTC.